Listed below are T cell receptor beta chains from one sample, sequenced in a study of blood T cell repertoires in COVID-19. Produced via immunoSEQ multiplex PCR; TCRdb's table is partial and in-frame only. Among 150,000 to 200,000 clones, 87% were seen once, and the ten largest hold just under 4%. Source material: peripheral blood. All receptors derive from a woman aged 55-69 years who had recovered from COVID-19. Each CDR3 is given with its conserved first and last residue. D genes are given only for firm matches. Only some rows state a clone size, as once, few, many or a class for expanded clones.

CDR3: CASSPDRGPVDSPLHF; DNA: TGCGCCAGCAGCCCGGACAGGGGGCCGGTCGATTCACCCCTCCACTTT; J: TRBJ1-6; size: NA; V: TRBV5-1; D: TRBD1
CDR3: CAWSPGTAQETQYF; DNA: TGTGCCTGGAGCCCCGGGACAGCTCAAGAGACCCAGTACTTC; J: TRBJ2-5; size: NA; V: TRBV30; D: TRBD1
CDR3: CASSGRRQGAPGDEQYF; DNA: TGCGCCAGCAGTGGGCGTCGACAGGGGGCTCCCGGGGACGAGCAGTACTTC; J: TRBJ2-7; size: few; V: TRBV23-1; D: TRBD1
CDR3: CASSAPIAGGAYEQYF; DNA: TGTGCCAGCAGCGCCCCCATAGCGGGGGGTGCCTACGAGCAGTACTTC; J: TRBJ2-7; size: NA; V: TRBV13; D: TRBD2
CDR3: CSFLDRGSGNTIYF; DNA: TGCAGCTTTTTAGACAGGGGGTCTGGAAACACCATATATTTT; J: TRBJ1-3; size: NA; V: TRBV29-1; D: TRBD1
CDR3: CASSSHIQETQYF; DNA: TGTGCCAGCAGCTCACACATTCAAGAGACCCAGTACTTC; J: TRBJ2-5; size: NA; V: TRBV11-1; D: NA
CDR3: CSVALDRGQGTEAFF; DNA: TGCAGCGTTGCTTTGGACAGGGGGCAAGGCACTGAAGCTTTCTTT; J: TRBJ1-1; size: NA; V: TRBV29-1; D: TRBD1
CDR3: CASSFSGMDLASNEQFF; DNA: TGTGCCAGCAGCTTTTCGGGTATGGATCTAGCCTCCAATGAGCAGTTCTTC; J: TRBJ2-1; size: NA; V: TRBV7-3; D: NA
CDR3: CASSKDSYSNQPQHF; DNA: TGCGCCAGCAGTAAGGACAGCTATAGCAATCAGCCCCAGCATTTT; J: TRBJ1-5; size: NA; V: TRBV10-2; D: NA
CDR3: CASSLARVAYNEQFF; DNA: TGTGCCAGCAGCTTAGCCAGGGTCGCCTACAATGAGCAGTTCTTC; J: TRBJ2-1; size: NA; V: TRBV11-3; D: NA
CDR3: CASSSLRGGTYNEQFF; DNA: TGTGCCAGCAGCTCCCTGAGGGGGGGGACCTACAATGAGCAGTTCTTC; J: TRBJ2-1; size: once; V: TRBV11-3; D: NA
CDR3: CASSLEWTDSSSYEQYF; DNA: TGTGCCAGCAGCTTGGAGTGGACAGACAGCAGCTCCTACGAGCAGTACTTC; J: TRBJ2-7; size: few; V: TRBV5-4; D: NA
CDR3: CASTVGRGSGANVLTF; DNA: TGTGCCAGCACCGTAGGGCGGGGGTCTGGGGCCAACGTCCTGACTTTC; J: TRBJ2-6; size: NA; V: TRBV7-2; D: TRBD2
CDR3: CASSEAGQFGETQYF; DNA: TGTGCCAGCAGTGAAGCGGGACAGTTTGGAGAGACCCAGTACTTC; J: TRBJ2-5; size: NA; V: TRBV6-1; D: TRBD1
CDR3: CASSSQGPGELFF; DNA: TGTGCCAGCAGCTCTCAGGGCCCCGGGGAGCTGTTTTTT; J: TRBJ2-2; size: once; V: TRBV5-4; D: NA
CDR3: CASSPGTRVEAFF; DNA: TGTGCCAGCTCCCCCGGGACACGGGTTGAAGCTTTCTTT; J: TRBJ1-1; size: NA; V: TRBV18; D: NA
CDR3: CASSPSRTEAFF; DNA: TGTGCCAGCAGCCCTTCGAGGACTGAAGCTTTCTTT; J: TRBJ1-1; size: NA; V: TRBV7-9; D: NA
CDR3: CASSLEGVLPEAFF; DNA: TGCGCCAGCAGCTTGGAGGGGGTGCTCCCTGAAGCTTTCTTT; J: TRBJ1-1; size: NA; V: TRBV5-1; D: NA
CDR3: CASRDDRGSEAFF; DNA: TGTGCCAGTAGGGATGACAGGGGGTCTGAAGCTTTCTTT; J: TRBJ1-1; size: NA; V: TRBV19; D: TRBD1
CDR3: CASTLDRDQPQHF; DNA: TGTGCCAGCACTCTGGACAGGGATCAGCCCCAGCATTTT; J: TRBJ1-5; size: NA; V: TRBV2; D: TRBD1
CDR3: CASSPGGGVRYTF; DNA: TGTGCCAGCAGCCCGGGGGGCGGGGTGAGGTACACCTTC; J: TRBJ1-2; size: NA; V: TRBV5-4; D: NA
CDR3: CASSLSLAGSYNEQFF; DNA: TGTGCCAGCAGCTTAAGCCTAGCAGGATCCTACAATGAGCAGTTCTTC; J: TRBJ2-1; size: few; V: TRBV7-9; D: NA
CDR3: CASGAQQNIQYF; DNA: TGTGCCAGTGGGGCACAGCAAAACATTCAGTACTTC; J: TRBJ2-4; size: NA; V: TRBV6-6; D: NA
CDR3: CASIPNRGAEAFF; DNA: TGTGCCAGCATTCCAAACAGGGGCGCTGAAGCTTTCTTT; J: TRBJ1-1; size: NA; V: TRBV2; D: TRBD1
CDR3: CASSVSSNQPQHF; DNA: TGTGCCAGCAGCGTGAGTAGCAATCAGCCCCAGCATTTT; J: TRBJ1-5; size: NA; V: TRBV9; D: NA
CDR3: CASSPTPGSEQFF; DNA: TGCGCCAGCAGCCCAACTCCCGGTTCTGAGCAGTTCTTC; J: TRBJ2-1; size: NA; V: TRBV4-1; D: NA
CDR3: CASRTSGHYEQYF; DNA: TGTGCCAGCCGGACTAGCGGGCACTACGAGCAGTACTTC; J: TRBJ2-7; size: NA; V: TRBV27; D: TRBD2
CDR3: CAWSKGMGNTIYF; DNA: TGTGCCTGGAGTAAGGGGATGGGAAACACCATATATTTT; J: TRBJ1-3; size: NA; V: TRBV30; D: NA
CDR3: CASSSPGQGNEKLFF; DNA: TGCGCCAGCAGCTCCCCGGGACAGGGAAATGAAAAACTGTTTTTT; J: TRBJ1-4; size: once; V: TRBV5-1; D: TRBD1
CDR3: CASSLEAGGFSPLHF; DNA: TGCGCCAGCAGCTTGGAGGCAGGGGGCTTTTCACCCCTCCACTTT; J: TRBJ1-6; size: NA; V: TRBV5-1; D: TRBD1
CDR3: CASSKTLRQQQNGNTIYF; DNA: TGTGCCAGCAGCAAGACCCTACGACAGCAGCAAAATGGAAACACCATATATTTT; J: TRBJ1-3; size: NA; V: TRBV21-1; D: NA
CDR3: CASSDRALRNTGELFF; DNA: TGTGCCAGTAGCGACAGGGCCCTGCGAAACACCGGGGAGCTGTTTTTT; J: TRBJ2-2; size: NA; V: TRBV19; D: TRBD1
CDR3: CASRAWDRAAGYTF; DNA: TGTGCCAGCAGAGCTTGGGACAGGGCAGCTGGCTACACCTTC; J: TRBJ1-2; size: NA; V: TRBV28; D: TRBD1
CDR3: CASSPTGTAKYTEAFF; DNA: TGTGCCAGCTCACCTACCGGGACAGCTAAATATACTGAAGCTTTCTTT; J: TRBJ1-1; size: NA; V: TRBV18; D: TRBD1
CDR3: CASRVDRPNTEAFF; DNA: TGCGCCAGCAGAGTTGACAGGCCGAACACTGAAGCTTTCTTT; J: TRBJ1-1; size: few; V: TRBV5-1; D: NA
CDR3: CASTPNRGRTGELFF; DNA: TGTGCCAGCACCCCAAACAGGGGACGGACCGGGGAGCTGTTTTTT; J: TRBJ2-2; size: NA; V: TRBV7-9; D: TRBD1
CDR3: CASSLSTGTDTQYF; DNA: TGTGCCAGCAGCTTAAGCACAGGGACAGATACGCAGTATTTT; J: TRBJ2-3; size: NA; V: TRBV11-2; D: NA
CDR3: CASSLALAGDEQYF; DNA: TGCGCCAGCAGCCTGGCGCTAGCGGGGGACGAGCAGTACTTC; J: TRBJ2-7; size: few; V: TRBV5-1; D: TRBD2
CDR3: CASSPRTSGAETQYF; DNA: TGTGCCAGTAGTCCCCGGACTAGCGGGGCAGAGACCCAGTACTTC; J: TRBJ2-5; size: NA; V: TRBV19; D: TRBD2
CDR3: CASSLANPGYGYTF; DNA: TGCGCCAGCAGCTTAGCAAACCCGGGCTATGGCTACACCTTC; J: TRBJ1-2; size: NA; V: TRBV5-1; D: NA
CDR3: CASSLVFGQNTEAFF; DNA: TGTGCCAGCAGCTTAGTTTTTGGGCAGAACACTGAAGCTTTCTTT; J: TRBJ1-1; size: NA; V: TRBV11-2; D: NA
CDR3: CASSLGNARVSYEQYF; DNA: TGTGCCAGCAGTTTAGGCAACGCGCGGGTTTCTTACGAGCAGTACTTC; J: TRBJ2-7; size: NA; V: TRBV28; D: NA
CDR3: CASSVSGGPTYNEQFF; DNA: TGTGCCAGCAGCGTATCGGGGGGCCCTACCTACAATGAGCAGTTCTTC; J: TRBJ2-1; size: NA; V: TRBV9; D: NA
CDR3: CASRTGAGSSYNEQFF; DNA: TGTGCCAGCAGAACAGGGGCCGGCAGCTCCTACAATGAGCAGTTCTTC; J: TRBJ2-1; size: NA; V: TRBV3-1/TRBV3-2; D: TRBD1